In its sample, the clone carrying this T cell receptor (beta chain) was seen many times. The antigen remains unidentified. In germline, CDR1 is SGHVS, CDR2 FQNEAQ. The CDR3 sequence is 16 residues long. Trimming took 7 bases from V and 6 from J, leaving 22 bases between them. MiXCR was run by TCRdb on the reads, yielding one entry per CDR3 protein. The sample lists roughly 640,000 distinct CDR3 sequences, 24% occurring once. This sample is drawn from a study of T cell repertoires in cytomegalovirus infection. Study background: CMV infection plus the matching HLA type was flagged by public TCR beta signatures. Whole-study results and caveats: Dominating the ex vivo response were TCR beta clonotypes that were CMV-specific and HLA-C-restricted.

The specimen sequenced was CD8+ T cells from PBMCs. The chain couples TRBV7-8 to TRBJ2-1; D possibly corresponds to TRBD2 (5 bases). The sequence was collected from a human donor in good health (CMV status not recorded). Some clones in this sample may be carry-over from other donors' samples. The CDR3 region has the DNA TGTGCCAGCACCCCCGATCGGGGAATTAAGGGCAATGAGCAGTTCTTC. Translated: CASTPDRGIKGNEQFF. The full variable domain, its missing parts supplied by reference TRBV7-8 and TRBJ2-1, is GAGVSQSPRYKVAKRGQDVALRCDPISGHVSLFWYQQALGQGPEFLTYFQNEAQLDKSGLPSDRFFAERPEGSVSTLKIQRTQQEDSAVYLCASTPDRGIKGNEQFFGPGTRLTVL.